This TCR beta chain emerged from a study of vaccination and CD4 T cells after COVID-19. Turning to the study itself: Sampling post-COVID took place a median 101 days after diagnosis (range 35 to 161).

This CDR3 has 14 residues. CDR1 is LNHDA, CDR2 SQIVND, per germline (reference sequence). With V trimmed by 5 bases and J by 7 bases, 5 bases remained unmatched. The sample's treatment: approximately 9-day PBMC culture with coronavirus spike peptide pools or control peptides (ViraFEST assay). In this sample, this clonotype turned up a few times. Its matching antigen is unknown. The Oncomine TCR Beta short-read assay sequenced DNA from cultured CD4+ T cells. TCRdb independently ran MiXCR on the PCR reads; one entry per CDR3 protein. The sample records around 4,600 distinct CDR3 sequences, approximately 30% being singletons.

Sequencing was done on a sample of CD4+ T cells from blood, cultured in vitro. The V and J genes are TRBV19 and TRBJ1-5; 10 nucleotides agree with TRBD1. This TCR was sampled from a human donor who had recovered from COVID-19. CDR3 coding DNA: TGTGCCAGTAGTGTCGACAGGGGGCCGCAGCCCCAGCATTTT. This encodes CASSVDRGPQPQHF.